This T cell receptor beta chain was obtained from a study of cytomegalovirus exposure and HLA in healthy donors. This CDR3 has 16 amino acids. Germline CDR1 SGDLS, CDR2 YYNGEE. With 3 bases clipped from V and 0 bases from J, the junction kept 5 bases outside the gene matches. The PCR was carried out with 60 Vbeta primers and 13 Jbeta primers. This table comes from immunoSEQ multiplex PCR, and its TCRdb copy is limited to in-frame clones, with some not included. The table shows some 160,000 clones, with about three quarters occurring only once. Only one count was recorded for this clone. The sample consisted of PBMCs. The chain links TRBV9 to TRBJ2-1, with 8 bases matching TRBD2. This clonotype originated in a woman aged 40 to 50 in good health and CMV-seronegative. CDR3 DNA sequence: TGTGCCAGCAGCGGACTAGCGAGGTACTCCTACAATGAGCAGTTCTTC. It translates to CASSGLARYSYNEQFF.